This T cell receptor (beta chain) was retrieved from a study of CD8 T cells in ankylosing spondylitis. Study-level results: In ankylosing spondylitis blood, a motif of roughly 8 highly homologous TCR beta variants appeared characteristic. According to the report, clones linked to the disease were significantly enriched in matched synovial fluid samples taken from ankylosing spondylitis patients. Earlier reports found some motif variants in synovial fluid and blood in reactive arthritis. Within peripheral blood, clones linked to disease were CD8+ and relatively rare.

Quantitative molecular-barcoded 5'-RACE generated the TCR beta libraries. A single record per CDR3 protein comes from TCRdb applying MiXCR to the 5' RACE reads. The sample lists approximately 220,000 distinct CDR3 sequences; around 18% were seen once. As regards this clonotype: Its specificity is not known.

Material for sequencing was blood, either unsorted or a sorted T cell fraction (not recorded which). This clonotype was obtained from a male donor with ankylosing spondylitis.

CDR3 in DNA: TGTGCCAGCAGCTTGGTGGCAGCGTCCGAGTTCTTC. It translates to CASSLVAASEFF. This chain connects TRBV5-6 to TRBJ2-1; D not certain. V was clipped by 0 bases and J by 14 bases, with 12 bases between them. Germline CDR1 is SGHDT and CDR2 is YYEEEE. The CDR3 loop spans 12 amino acids.